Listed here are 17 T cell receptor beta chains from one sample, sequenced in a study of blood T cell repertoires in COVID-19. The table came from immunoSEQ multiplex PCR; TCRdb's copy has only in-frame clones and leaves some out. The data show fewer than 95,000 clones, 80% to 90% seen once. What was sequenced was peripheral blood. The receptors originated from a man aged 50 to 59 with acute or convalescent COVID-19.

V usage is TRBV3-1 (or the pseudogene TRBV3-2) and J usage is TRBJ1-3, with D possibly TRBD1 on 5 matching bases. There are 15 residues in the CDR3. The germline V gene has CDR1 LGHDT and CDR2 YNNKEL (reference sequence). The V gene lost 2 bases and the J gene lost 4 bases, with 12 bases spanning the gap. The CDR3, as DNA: TGTGCCAGCAGCCAACATCAGCCAGGGGGAAACACCATATATTTT. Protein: CASSQHQPGGNTIYF.

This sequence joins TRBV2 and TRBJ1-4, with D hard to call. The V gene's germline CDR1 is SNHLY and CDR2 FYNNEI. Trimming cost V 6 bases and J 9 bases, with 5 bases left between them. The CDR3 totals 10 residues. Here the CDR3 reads CASSAQKLFF. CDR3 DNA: TGTGCCAGCAGCGCGCAAAAACTGTTTTTT.

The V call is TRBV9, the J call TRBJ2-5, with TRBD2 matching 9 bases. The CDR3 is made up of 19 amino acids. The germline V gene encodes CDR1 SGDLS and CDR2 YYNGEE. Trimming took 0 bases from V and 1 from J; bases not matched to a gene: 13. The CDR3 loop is CASSVAGWSGGPSQETQYF. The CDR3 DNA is TGTGCCAGCAGCGTAGCAGGATGGAGCGGGGGGCCATCCCAAGAGACCCAGTACTTC.

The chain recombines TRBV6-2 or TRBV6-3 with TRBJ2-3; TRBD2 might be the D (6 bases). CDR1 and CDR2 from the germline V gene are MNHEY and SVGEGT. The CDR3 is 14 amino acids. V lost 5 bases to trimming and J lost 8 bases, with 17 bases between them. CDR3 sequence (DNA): TGTGCCAGCAGTACCACCACCACGGGGGTTACGCAGTATTTT. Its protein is CASSTTTTGVTQYF.

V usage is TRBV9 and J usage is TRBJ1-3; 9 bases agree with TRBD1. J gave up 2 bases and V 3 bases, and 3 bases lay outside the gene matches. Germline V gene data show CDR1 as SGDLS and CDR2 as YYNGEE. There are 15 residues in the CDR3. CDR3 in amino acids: CASSAGDRAGNTIYF. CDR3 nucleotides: TGTGCCAGCAGCGCGGGGGACAGGGCTGGAAACACCATATATTTT.

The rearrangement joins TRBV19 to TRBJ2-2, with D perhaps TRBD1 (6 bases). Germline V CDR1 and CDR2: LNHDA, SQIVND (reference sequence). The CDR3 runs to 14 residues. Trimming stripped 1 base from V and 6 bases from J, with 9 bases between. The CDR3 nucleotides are TGTGCCAGTAGTATAGCCAAGGGGGCCGGGGAGCTGTTTTTT. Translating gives CASSIAKGAGELFF.

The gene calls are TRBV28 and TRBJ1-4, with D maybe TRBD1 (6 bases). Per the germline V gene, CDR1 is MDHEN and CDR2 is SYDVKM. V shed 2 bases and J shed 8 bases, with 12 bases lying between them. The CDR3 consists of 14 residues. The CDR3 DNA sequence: TGTGCCAGCAGTTTACCATTTCAGGGGGAAAAACTGTTTTTT. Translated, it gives CASSLPFQGEKLFF. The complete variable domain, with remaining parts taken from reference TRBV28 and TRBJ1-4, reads DVKVTQSSRYLVKRTGEKVFLECVQDMDHENMFWYRQDPGLGLRLIYFSYDVKMKEKGDIPEGYSVSREKKERFSLILESASTNQTSMYLCASSLPFQGEKLFFGSGTQLSVL.

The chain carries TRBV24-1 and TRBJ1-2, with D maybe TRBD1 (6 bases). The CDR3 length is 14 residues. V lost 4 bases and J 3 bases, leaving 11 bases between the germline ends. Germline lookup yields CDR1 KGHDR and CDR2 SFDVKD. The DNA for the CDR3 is TGTGCCACCAGTGACCACAGGGTCGACTATGGCTACACCTTC. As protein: CATSDHRVDYGYTF.

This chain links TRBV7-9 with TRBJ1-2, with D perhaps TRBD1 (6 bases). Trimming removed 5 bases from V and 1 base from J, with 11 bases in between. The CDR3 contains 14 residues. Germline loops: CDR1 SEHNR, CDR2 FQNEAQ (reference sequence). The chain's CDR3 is CASSQGHGNYGYTF. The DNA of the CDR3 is TGTGCCAGCAGCCAGGGGCACGGTAACTATGGCTACACCTTC.

Here the CDR3 reads CASSPRGQETQYF. The CDR3 nucleotides are TGCGCCAGCAGCCCCCGCGGGCAAGAGACCCAGTACTTC. V gene TRBV5-1 combines with J gene TRBJ2-5, with a weak D call TRBD2 (5 bases). Germline CDR1 SGHRS, CDR2 YFSETQ. The CDR3 covers 13 residues. Trimming stripped 4 bases from V and 2 bases from J, with 9 bases between. The full variable domain, in which reference TRBV5-1 and TRBJ2-5 provide the parts outside the CDR3, is KAGVTQTPRYLIKTRGQQVTLSCSPISGHRSVSWYQQTPGQGLQFLFEYFSETQRNKGNFPGRFSGRQFSNSRSEMNVSTLELGDSALYLCASSPRGQETQYFGPGTRLLVL.

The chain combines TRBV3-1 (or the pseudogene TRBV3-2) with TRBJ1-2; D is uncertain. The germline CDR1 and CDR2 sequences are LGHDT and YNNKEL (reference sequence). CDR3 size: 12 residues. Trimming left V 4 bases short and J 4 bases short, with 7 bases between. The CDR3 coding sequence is TGTGCCAGCAGCCGCCGGGGCTATGGCTACACCTTC. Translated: CASSRRGYGYTF.

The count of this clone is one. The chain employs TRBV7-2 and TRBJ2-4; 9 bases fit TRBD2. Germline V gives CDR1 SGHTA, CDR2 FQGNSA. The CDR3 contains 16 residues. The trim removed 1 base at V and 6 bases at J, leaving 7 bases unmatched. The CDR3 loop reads CASSLGGGGAGNIQYF. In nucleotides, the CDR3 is TGTGCCAGCAGCTTAGGTGGCGGGGGGGCCGGAAACATTCAGTACTTC.

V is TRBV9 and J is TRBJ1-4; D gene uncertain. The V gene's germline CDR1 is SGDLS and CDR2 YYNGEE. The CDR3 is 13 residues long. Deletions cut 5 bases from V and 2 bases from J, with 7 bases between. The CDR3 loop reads CASSGSTNEKLFF. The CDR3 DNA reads TGTGCCAGCAGTGGTAGTACTAATGAAAAACTGTTTTTT.

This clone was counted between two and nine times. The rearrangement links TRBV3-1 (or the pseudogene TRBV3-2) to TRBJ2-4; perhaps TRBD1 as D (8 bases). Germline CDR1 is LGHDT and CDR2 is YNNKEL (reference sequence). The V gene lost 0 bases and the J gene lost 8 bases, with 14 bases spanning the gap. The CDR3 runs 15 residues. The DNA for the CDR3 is TGTGCCAGCAGCCAAGATAGGACAGGGAGGGACATTCAGTACTTC. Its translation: CASSQDRTGRDIQYF.

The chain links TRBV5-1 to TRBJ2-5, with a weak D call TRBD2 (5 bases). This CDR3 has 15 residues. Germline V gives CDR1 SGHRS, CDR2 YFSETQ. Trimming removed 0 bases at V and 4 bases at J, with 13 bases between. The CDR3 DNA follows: TGCGCCAGCAGCTTGGGCCCCACTAGTCTAGAGACCCAGTACTTC. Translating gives CASSLGPTSLETQYF.

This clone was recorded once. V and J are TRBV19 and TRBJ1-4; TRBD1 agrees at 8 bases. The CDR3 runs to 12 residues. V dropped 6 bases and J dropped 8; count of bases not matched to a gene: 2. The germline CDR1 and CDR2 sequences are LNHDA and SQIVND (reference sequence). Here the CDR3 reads CASRDREEKLFF. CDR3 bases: TGTGCCAGTAGGGACAGGGAGGAAAAACTGTTTTTT.

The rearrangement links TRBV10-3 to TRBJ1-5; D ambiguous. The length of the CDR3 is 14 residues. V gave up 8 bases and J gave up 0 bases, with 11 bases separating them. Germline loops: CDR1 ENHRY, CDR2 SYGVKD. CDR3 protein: CAILGGSSNQPQHF. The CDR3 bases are TGTGCCATCCTCGGCGGAAGTAGCAATCAGCCCCAGCATTTT.